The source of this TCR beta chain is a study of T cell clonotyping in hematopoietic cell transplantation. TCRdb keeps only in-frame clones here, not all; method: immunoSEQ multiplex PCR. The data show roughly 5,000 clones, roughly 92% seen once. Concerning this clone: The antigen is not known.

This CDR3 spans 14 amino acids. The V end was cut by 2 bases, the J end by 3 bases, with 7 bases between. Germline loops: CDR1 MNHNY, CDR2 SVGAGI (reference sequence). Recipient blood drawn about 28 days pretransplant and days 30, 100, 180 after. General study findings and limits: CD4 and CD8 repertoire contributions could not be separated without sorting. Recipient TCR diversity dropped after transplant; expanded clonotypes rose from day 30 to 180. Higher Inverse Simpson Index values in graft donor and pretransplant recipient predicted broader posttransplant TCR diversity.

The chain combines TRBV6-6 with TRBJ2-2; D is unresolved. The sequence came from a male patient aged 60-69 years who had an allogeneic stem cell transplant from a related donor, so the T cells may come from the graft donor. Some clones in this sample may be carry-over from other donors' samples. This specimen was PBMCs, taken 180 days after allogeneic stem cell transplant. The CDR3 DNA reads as TGTGCCAGCAGTTACGTAAAGGACACCGGGGAGCTGTTTTTT. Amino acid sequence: CASSYVKDTGELFF.